One and the same sample provided the 20 T cell receptor beta chains below, sequenced in a study of T cell repertoires in ileal Crohn's disease. Method: immunoSEQ multiplex PCR; TCRdb's copy keeps in-frame clones and lacks some. The data hold around 9,800 clones, with around nine tenths observed a single time. The time point is: inflamed ileum from the surgical specimen. Sequencing was performed on ileal tissue. The receptors stem from an adult with Crohn's disease.

This clone was found once. V and J are TRBV30 and TRBJ1-2; no clear D gene. The CDR3 has 14 amino acids. Germline V gives CDR1 GTSNPN, CDR2 SVGIG (reference sequence). The V gene lost 2 bases and the J gene lost 5 bases, with 15 bases spanning the gap. The CDR3 nucleotides read TGTGCCTGGAGTCCCGGCGAGAGTTATTATGGCTACACCTTC. Translation: CAWSPGESYYGYTF.

This chain joins TRBV18 and TRBJ1-4; D is possibly TRBD1 (5 bases). The germline V gene encodes CDR1 KGHSH and CDR2 LQKENI. Trimming cost V 3 bases and J 12 bases, with 14 bases left between them. CDR3 length equals 13 residues. The CDR3 bases are TGTGCCAGCTCACCCGGACAAAAGAAGGAACTGTTTTTT. Protein product: CASSPGQKKELFF. The whole variable domain, filled in from reference TRBV18 and TRBJ1-4, reads NAGVMQNPRHLVRRRGQEARLRCSPMKGHSHVYWYRQLPEEGLKFMVYLQKENIIDESGMPKERFSAEFPKEGPSILRIQQVVRGDSAAYFCASSPGQKKELFFGSGTQLSVL.

The J gene is TRBJ1-1, the V gene TRBV4-1; D gene ambiguous. The length of the CDR3 is 15 residues. CDR1 is MGHRA and CDR2 is YSYEKL in the germline V gene. Trimming shortened V by 1 base and J by 2 bases, and 11 bases separated the two germline ends. CDR3 sequence reads: CASSQGRVSNTEAFF. The CDR3 nucleotides read TGCGCCAGCAGCCAAGGTCGGGTTTCTAACACTGAAGCTTTCTTT.

This clone was seen only once. The genes are TRBV19 and TRBJ1-2; D remains ambiguous. This CDR3 has 14 amino acids. Germline V gene lookup returns CDR1 LNHDA and CDR2 SQIVND (reference sequence). V was shortened by 7 bases and J by 4 bases, with 16 bases between the two germline ends. CDR3: CASNALVGTYGYTF. The DNA for the CDR3 is TGTGCCAGTAACGCACTCGTCGGAACCTATGGCTACACCTTC.

CDR3 protein: CASSLGAFSYEQYF. Here the CDR3 DNA reads TGCGCCAGCAGCTTAGGGGCCTTTAGCTACGAGCAGTACTTC. The V call is TRBV5-1, the J call TRBJ2-7; D is possibly TRBD1 (5 bases). Looked up from germline, CDR1 is SGHRS and CDR2 is YFSETQ. V was clipped by 2 bases and J by 3 bases, with 12 bases between them. The CDR3 extends over 14 amino acids. The full variable domain, completed using reference TRBV5-1 and TRBJ2-7, is KAGVTQTPRYLIKTRGQQVTLSCSPISGHRSVSWYQQTPGQGLQFLFEYFSETQRNKGNFPGRFSGRQFSNSRSEMNVSTLELGDSALYLCASSLGAFSYEQYFGPGTRLTVT.

This chain connects TRBV28 to TRBJ1-1; maybe TRBD1 (6 bases). Germline V gene data show CDR1 as MDHEN and CDR2 as SYDVKM. The V and J ends lost 3 bases and 3 bases respectively, with 11 bases between them. The CDR3 is 14 amino acids. DNA of the CDR3: TGTGCCAGCAGTTTGGATCAGGGGCACACTGAAGCTTTCTTT. This sequence encodes CASSLDQGHTEAFF.

A few counts support this clone. The chain employs TRBV6-1 and TRBJ1-2, with 7 bases fitting TRBD1. This CDR3 has 15 residues. Germline trimming cut 6 bases from V and 8 bases from J; bases unmatched to any gene: 15. CDR1 is MNHNS and CDR2 is SASEGT in the germline V gene. In DNA, the CDR3 is TGTGCCAGCAGAGAGAGTACAGGGGCGGAAAAGGGCTACACCTTC. The encoded protein is CASRESTGAEKGYTF.

This chain joins TRBV29-1 and TRBJ2-2, with D unresolved. Germline CDR1 SQVTM, CDR2 ANQGSEA. Trimming left V 4 bases short and J 6 bases short, with 6 bases between. The CDR3 loop spans 11 amino acids. Here the CDR3 DNA reads TGCAGCGTTGCAGGAGCCGGGGAGCTGTTTTTT. The encoded protein is CSVAGAGELFF.

CDR3 bases: TGTGCCTGGAGTGGGGAGAACACTGAAGCTTTCTTT. It is translated as CAWSGENTEAFF. This chain links TRBV30 with TRBJ1-1; D remains ambiguous. The germline gives CDR1 GTSNPN, CDR2 SVGIG (reference sequence). Trimming cost V 1 base and J 1 base, with 4 bases left between them. The CDR3 is 12 amino acids.

The chain joins TRBV5-1 to TRBJ2-7, with D hard to call. The V gene's germline CDR1 is SGHRS and CDR2 YFSETQ. The CDR3 loop spans 12 amino acids. V shed 2 bases and J shed 6 bases, with 9 bases lying between them. The CDR3: CASSLPKAEQYF. CDR3 bases: TGCGCCAGCAGCTTACCCAAGGCCGAGCAGTACTTC.

The chain has TRBV2 and TRBJ2-3; D is unclear. The germline gives CDR1 SNHLY, CDR2 FYNNEI. Trimming took 4 bases from V and 0 from J, leaving 11 bases between them. The CDR3 consists of 15 residues. The CDR3 loop is CASSVRGTSTDTQYF. The CDR3 bases are TGTGCCAGCAGTGTTCGCGGCACTAGCACAGATACGCAGTATTTT. Variable domain in full (rest from reference TRBV2 and TRBJ2-3): EPEVTQTPSHQVTQMGQEVILRCVPISNHLYFYWYRQILGQKVEFLVSFYNNEISEKSEIFDDQFSVERPDGSNFTLKIRSTKLEDSAMYFCASSVRGTSTDTQYFGPGTRLTVL.

This chain uses TRBV11-3 with TRBJ1-2; TRBD1 is a possible D gene (5 bases). Germline V gene lookup returns CDR1 SGHNT and CDR2 YENEEA. Trimming cost V 5 bases and J 3 bases, with 10 bases left between them. CDR3 length equals 13 residues. The CDR3 DNA is TGTGCCAGCAGCAGGGGCACGGACTATGGCTACACCTTC. It translates to CASSRGTDYGYTF.

This chain joins TRBV6-5 and TRBJ2-1; 8 bases align to TRBD2. V was clipped by 5 bases and J by 6 bases; unmatched bases: 9. The CDR3 consists of 15 residues. The germline V gene encodes CDR1 MNHEY and CDR2 SVGAGI. This chain's CDR3 is CASSPSSGGFNEQFF. The CDR3 bases are TGTGCCAGCAGTCCCTCCAGCGGGGGATTCAATGAGCAGTTCTTC.

This chain connects TRBV5-1 to TRBJ2-1, with D perhaps assigned TRBD1 or TRBD2 (5 bases each). Germline CDR1 reads SGHRS; CDR2 reads YFSETQ. V was pared by 2 bases and J by 8 bases, with 17 bases between. This CDR3 is 15 amino acids long. CDR3 sequence (DNA): TGCGCCAGCAGCTTCGGGACCTCGAGGGACGATGAGCAGTTCTTC. Translation gives CASSFGTSRDDEQFF.

This chain joins TRBV18 and TRBJ1-1; the match to TRBD1 covers 8 bases. V shed 1 base and J 1 base; nucleotides not matched to a gene: 5. CDR1 KGHSH and CDR2 LQKENI come from the germline V gene. This CDR3 is built from 16 residues. This CDR3 reads CASSPLDRGRNTEAFF. For the CDR3, the DNA is TGTGCCAGCTCACCACTAGACAGGGGACGGAACACTGAAGCTTTCTTT.

The rearrangement uses TRBV7-2 and TRBJ1-4, with a weak D call TRBD1 (5 bases). V lost 5 bases and J 6 bases, leaving 13 bases between the germline ends. This CDR3 region has 14 residues. CDR1 is SGHTA and CDR2 is FQGNSA in the germline V gene. Here the CDR3 reads CASSPSRVDEKLFF. The CDR3 region has the DNA TGTGCCAGCAGCCCTTCCAGGGTGGATGAAAAACTGTTTTTT.

The chain carries TRBV6-5 and TRBJ1-2; D not resolved. The V gene's germline CDR1 is MNHEY and CDR2 SVGAGI. The V end lost 0 bases, the J end lost 5 bases, and 13 bases lay between the germline ends. CDR3 size: 15 residues. CDR3 bases: TGTGCCAGCAGTTACTCGAACGGGAATGGGTATGGCTACACCTTC. Its translation is CASSYSNGNGYGYTF.

This clone was counted a single time. The chain has TRBV4-1 and TRBJ2-3; D may be TRBD1 or TRBD2 (7 bases each). CDR1 and CDR2 (germline): MGHRA, YSYEKL. This CDR3 spans 16 amino acids. V dropped 5 bases and J dropped 4 bases, with 19 bases sitting between them. The CDR3 DNA sequence: TGCGCCAGCAGCGGAATGCAGGGGGGGCACCCAGATACGCAGTATTTT. Encoded protein: CASSGMQGGHPDTQYF.

This chain links TRBV7-3 with TRBJ2-1; 9 bases align to TRBD2. CDR3 length: 16 amino acids. The germline V gene encodes CDR1 SGHTA and CDR2 FQGTGA. V gave up 2 bases and J gave up 5 bases; unmatched junction bases: 7. This CDR3 is CASSLASGRMDNEQFF. The CDR3, as DNA: TGTGCCAGCAGCTTAGCCAGCGGGAGGATGGACAATGAGCAGTTCTTC.

The chain has TRBV7-3 and TRBJ2-5, with 10 positions matching TRBD2. Germline-derived CDR1 and CDR2 are SGHTA and FQGTGA. The CDR3 length is 15 residues. V lost 4 bases and J lost 2; bases outside the gene matches: 4. As DNA, the CDR3 is TGTGCCAGCAGCTCGAGCGGGAGGGGGCAAGAGACCCAGTACTTC. This sequence encodes CASSSSGRGQETQYF.